Below are 9 T cell receptor beta chains sequenced from a single sample in a study of regulatory T cells in long-lasting Graves disease. The time point is: persistent/refractory GD, antithyroid drugs over 5 years with positive TRAb. Scientists built the TCR library using RNA that was extracted from PBMCs. Libraries of TCR beta came from iRepertoire HTBI primers plus Arm-PCR of CDR3 regions. Each CDR3 protein gets one entry after TCRdb re-called the multiplex PCR reads with MiXCR. The repertoire holds more than 650,000 distinct CDR3 sequences, with around 32% as singletons. Sample: peripheral blood mononuclear cells (PBMCs), taken when the disease was refractory, from a patient treated with antithyroid drugs. All receptors derive from a female donor with Graves disease.

This clonotype was detected ten times or more. The V and J genes are TRBV28 and TRBJ1-2; D gene uncertain. The V gene's germline CDR1 is MDHEN and CDR2 SYDVKM. V was cut by 2 bases and J by 0 bases, with 7 bases left in between. The CDR3 length is 14 residues. Here the CDR3 reads CASSLGFSNYGYTF. Here the CDR3 DNA reads TGTGCCAGCAGTTTAGGGTTTTCTAACTATGGCTACACCTTC.

This clonotype has only a few counts. V and J are TRBV24-1 and TRBJ2-5; 7 nucleotides agree with TRBD1. The germline gives CDR1 KGHDR, CDR2 SFDVKD. After removal of 7 bases from V and 5 bases from J, the junction contained 6 bases not matched to a gene. CDR3 length: 13 amino acids. CDR3 DNA sequence: TGTGCCACCAGCGCAACAGGGGACGAGACCCAGTACTTC. Its translation is CATSATGDETQYF.

This clonotype was seen a single time. CDR3 sequence: CAISQGNIGEAFF. In nucleotides, the CDR3 is TGTGCCATCAGCCAGGGGAACATCGGTGAAGCTTTCTTT. The chain carries TRBV10-3 and TRBJ1-1; possible D gene TRBD1, 6 bases. The ends were cut back, 6 bases at V and 7 bases at J, with 15 bases in the middle. CDR1 and CDR2 (germline): ENHRY, SYGVKD. The CDR3 sequence is 13 residues long.

This clonotype was observed many times. This chain joins TRBV28 and TRBJ1-6, with 11 bases lining up with TRBD1. This CDR3 contains 13 residues. V shed 8 bases, J shed 8 bases, and the junction held 2 bases outside the gene matches. The germline V gene has CDR1 MDHEN and CDR2 SYDVKM. The CDR3 protein is CASLGQGDSPLHF. The CDR3 region has the DNA TGTGCCAGCTTGGGACAGGGGGATTCACCCCTCCACTTT.

This clonotype was seen more than once but under ten times. V usage is TRBV12-3 or TRBV12-4 and J usage is TRBJ1-2; possible D gene TRBD1, 6 bases. Trimming stripped 5 bases from V and 6 bases from J, with 19 bases between. CDR3 length: 15 residues. The CDR3 sequence: CASSPPSGRGNGYTF. The CDR3 DNA sequence: TGTGCCAGCAGTCCTCCCTCCGGCAGGGGCAATGGCTACACCTTC.

At least ten counts were recorded for this clonotype. The chain links TRBV25-1 to TRBJ1-4, with 10 bases identical to TRBD1. Per the germline V gene, CDR1 is MGHDK and CDR2 is SYGVNS. V shed 0 bases and J 8 bases; nucleotides not matched to a gene: 3. CDR3 length: 15 amino acids. This CDR3 is CASSEYGTGDEKLFF. CDR3 sequence (DNA): TGTGCCAGCAGTGAATACGGGACAGGGGACGAAAAACTGTTTTTT.

The chain couples TRBV3-1 to TRBJ2-2, with TRBD2 identical over 16 bases. Trimming cost V 2 bases and J 9 bases; bases outside gene matches: 6. Germline loops: CDR1 LGHDT, CDR2 YNNKEL (reference sequence). The CDR3 is 17 residues long. CDR3 in DNA: TGTGCCAGCAGCCAATTCGGGACTAGCGGGAGGGCCAGGGAGCTGTTTTTT. This translates into CASSQFGTSGRARELFF.

This rearrangement joins TRBV19 to TRBJ1-1; D unresolved. Germline V gene lookup returns CDR1 LNHDA and CDR2 SQIVND (reference sequence). The CDR3 contains 12 residues. V lost 7 bases, J lost 1 base, and 7 bases lay in between. This CDR3 reads CASKEGNTEAFF. CDR3 sequence (DNA): TGTGCCAGTAAAGAGGGGAACACTGAAGCTTTCTTT.

The V call is TRBV28, the J call TRBJ1-5; D is perhaps TRBD1 (6 bases). The CDR3 contains 16 residues. The V gene lost 4 bases and the J gene lost 3 bases, with 16 bases spanning the gap. Germline values: CDR1 MDHEN, CDR2 SYDVKM. The CDR3 DNA is TGTGCCAGCAGTTCACCGGGACATGGTCCCAATCAGCCCCAGCATTTT. The encoded protein is CASSSPGHGPNQPQHF.